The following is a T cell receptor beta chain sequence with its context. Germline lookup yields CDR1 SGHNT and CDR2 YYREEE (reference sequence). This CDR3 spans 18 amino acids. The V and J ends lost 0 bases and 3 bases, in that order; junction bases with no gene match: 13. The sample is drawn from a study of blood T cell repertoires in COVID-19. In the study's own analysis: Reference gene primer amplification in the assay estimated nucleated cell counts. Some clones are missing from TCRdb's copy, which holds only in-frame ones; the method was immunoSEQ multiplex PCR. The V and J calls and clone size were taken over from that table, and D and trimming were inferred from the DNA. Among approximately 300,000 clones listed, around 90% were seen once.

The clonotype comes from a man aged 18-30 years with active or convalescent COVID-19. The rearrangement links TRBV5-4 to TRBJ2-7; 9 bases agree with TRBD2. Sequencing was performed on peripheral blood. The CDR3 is CASSLALGGLAGFYEQYF. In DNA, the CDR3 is TGTGCCAGCAGCTTGGCGTTGGGTGGGCTAGCGGGATTCTACGAGCAGTACTTC.